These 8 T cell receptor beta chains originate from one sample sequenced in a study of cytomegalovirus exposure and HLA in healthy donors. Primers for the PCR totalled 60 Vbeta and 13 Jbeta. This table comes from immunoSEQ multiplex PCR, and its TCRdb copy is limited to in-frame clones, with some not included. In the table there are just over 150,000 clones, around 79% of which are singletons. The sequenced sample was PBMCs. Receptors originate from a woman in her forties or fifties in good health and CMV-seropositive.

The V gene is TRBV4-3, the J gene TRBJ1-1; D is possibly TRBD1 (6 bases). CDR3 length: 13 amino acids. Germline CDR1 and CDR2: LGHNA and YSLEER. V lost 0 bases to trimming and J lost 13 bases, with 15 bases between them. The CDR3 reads CASSQDRGDNGFF. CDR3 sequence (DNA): TGCGCCAGCAGCCAAGATCGTGGGGACAACGGTTTCTTT.

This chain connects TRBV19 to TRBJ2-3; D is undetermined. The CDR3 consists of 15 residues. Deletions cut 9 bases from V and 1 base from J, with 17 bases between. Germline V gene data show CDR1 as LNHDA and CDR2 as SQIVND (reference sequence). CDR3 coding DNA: TGTGCCAGCAACGCTCCTGCGGAAGGCACAGATACGCAGTATTTT. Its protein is CASNAPAEGTDTQYF. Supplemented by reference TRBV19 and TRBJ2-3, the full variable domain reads DGGITQSPKYLFRKEGQNVTLSCEQNLNHDAMYWYRQDPGQGLRLIYYSQIVNDFQKGDIAEGYSVSREKKESFPLTVTSAQKNPTAFYLCASNAPAEGTDTQYFGPGTRLTVL.

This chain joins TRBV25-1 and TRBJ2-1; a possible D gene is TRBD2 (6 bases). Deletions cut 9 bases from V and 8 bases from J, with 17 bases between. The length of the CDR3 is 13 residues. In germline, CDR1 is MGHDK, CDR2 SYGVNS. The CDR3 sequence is CASRRAEGDEQFF. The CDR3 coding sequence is TGTGCCAGTCGCCGCGCGGAGGGCGATGAGCAGTTCTTC.

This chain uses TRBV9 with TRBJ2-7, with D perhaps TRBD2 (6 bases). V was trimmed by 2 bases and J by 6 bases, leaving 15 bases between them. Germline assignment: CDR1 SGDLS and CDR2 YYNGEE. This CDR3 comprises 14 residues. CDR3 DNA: TGTGCCAGCAGCGTTGCGGGATCCTACGGCGAGCAGTACTTC. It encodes CASSVAGSYGEQYF.

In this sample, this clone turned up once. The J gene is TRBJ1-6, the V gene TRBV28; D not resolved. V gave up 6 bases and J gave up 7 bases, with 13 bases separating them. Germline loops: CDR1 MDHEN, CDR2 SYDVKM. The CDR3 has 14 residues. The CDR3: CASSTRGDNSPLHF. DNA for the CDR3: TGTGCCAGCAGCACCCGGGGAGACAATTCACCCCTCCACTTT.

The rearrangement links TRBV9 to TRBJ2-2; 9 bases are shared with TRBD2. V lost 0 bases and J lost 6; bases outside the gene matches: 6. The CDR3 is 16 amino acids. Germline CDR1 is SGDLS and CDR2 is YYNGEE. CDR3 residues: CASSVGNSGRAGELFF. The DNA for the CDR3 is TGTGCCAGCAGCGTAGGGAATAGCGGGAGAGCCGGGGAGCTGTTTTTT.

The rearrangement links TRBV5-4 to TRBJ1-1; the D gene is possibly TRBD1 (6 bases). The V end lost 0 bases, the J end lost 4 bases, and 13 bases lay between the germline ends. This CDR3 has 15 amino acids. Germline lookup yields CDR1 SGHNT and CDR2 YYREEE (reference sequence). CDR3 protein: CASSLAQGYGTEAFF. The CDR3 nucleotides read TGTGCCAGCAGCTTGGCGCAGGGGTACGGCACTGAAGCTTTCTTT.

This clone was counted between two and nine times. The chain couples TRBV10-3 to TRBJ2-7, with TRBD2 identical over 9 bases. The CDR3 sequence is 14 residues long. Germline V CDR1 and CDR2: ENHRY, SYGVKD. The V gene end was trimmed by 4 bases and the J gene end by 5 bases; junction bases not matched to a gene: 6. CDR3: CAISGTSVEDEQYF. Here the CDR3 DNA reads TGTGCCATCAGTGGGACTAGCGTAGAAGACGAGCAGTACTTC.